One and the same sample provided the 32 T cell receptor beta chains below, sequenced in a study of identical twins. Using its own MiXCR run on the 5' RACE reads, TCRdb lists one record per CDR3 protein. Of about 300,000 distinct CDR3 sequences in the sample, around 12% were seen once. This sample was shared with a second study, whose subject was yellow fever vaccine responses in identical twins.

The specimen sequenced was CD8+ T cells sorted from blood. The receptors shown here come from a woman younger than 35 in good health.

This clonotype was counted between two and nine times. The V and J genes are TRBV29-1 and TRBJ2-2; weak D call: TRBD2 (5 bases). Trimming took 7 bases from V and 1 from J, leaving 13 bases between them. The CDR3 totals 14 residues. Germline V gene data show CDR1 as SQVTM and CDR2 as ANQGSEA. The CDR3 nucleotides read TGCAGCGGGGGAGAAAGACAGAACACCGGGGAGCTGTTTTTT. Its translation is CSGGERQNTGELFF.

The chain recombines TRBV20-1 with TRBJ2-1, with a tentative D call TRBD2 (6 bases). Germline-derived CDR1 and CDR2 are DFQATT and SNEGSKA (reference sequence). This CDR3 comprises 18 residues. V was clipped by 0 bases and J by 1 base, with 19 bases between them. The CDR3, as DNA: TGCAGTGCTAGAGATTGGGGGGAGTCCCCCCTTTCCTACAATGAGCAGTTCTTC. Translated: CSARDWGESPLSYNEQFF.

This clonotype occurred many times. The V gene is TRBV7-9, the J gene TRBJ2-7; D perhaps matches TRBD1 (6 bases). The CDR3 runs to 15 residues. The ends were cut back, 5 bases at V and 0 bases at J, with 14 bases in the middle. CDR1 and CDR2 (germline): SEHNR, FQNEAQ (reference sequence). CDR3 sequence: CASSHRDTDSYEQYF. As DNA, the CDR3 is TGTGCCAGCAGCCACCGGGACACTGACTCCTACGAGCAGTACTTC.

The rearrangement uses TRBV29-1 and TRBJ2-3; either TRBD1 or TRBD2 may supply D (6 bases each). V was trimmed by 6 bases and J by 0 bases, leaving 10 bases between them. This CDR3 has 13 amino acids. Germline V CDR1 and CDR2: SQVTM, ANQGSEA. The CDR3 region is CSVTGTSTDTQYF. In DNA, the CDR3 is TGCAGCGTCACAGGGACTAGCACAGATACGCAGTATTTT.

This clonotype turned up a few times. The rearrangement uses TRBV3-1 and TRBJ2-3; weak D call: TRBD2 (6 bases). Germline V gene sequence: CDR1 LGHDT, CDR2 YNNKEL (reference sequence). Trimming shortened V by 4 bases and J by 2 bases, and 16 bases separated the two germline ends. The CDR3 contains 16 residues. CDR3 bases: TGTGCCAGCAGCCCCCCGCTCGGGAGAAACACAGATACGCAGTATTTT. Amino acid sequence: CASSPPLGRNTDTQYF.

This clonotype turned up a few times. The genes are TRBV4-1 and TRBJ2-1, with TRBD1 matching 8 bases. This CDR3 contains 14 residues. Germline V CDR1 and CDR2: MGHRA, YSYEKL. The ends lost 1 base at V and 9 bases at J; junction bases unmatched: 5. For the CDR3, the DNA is TGCGCCAGCAGCCAAGTCTGGACAGGGAGTGAGCAGTTCTTC. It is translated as CASSQVWTGSEQFF.

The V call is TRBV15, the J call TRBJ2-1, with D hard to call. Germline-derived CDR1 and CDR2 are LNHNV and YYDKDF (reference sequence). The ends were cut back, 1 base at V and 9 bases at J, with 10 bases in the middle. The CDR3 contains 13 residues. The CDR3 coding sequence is TGTGCCACCAGCAGAGCGACCGGACGTGAGCAGTTCTTC. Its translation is CATSRATGREQFF.

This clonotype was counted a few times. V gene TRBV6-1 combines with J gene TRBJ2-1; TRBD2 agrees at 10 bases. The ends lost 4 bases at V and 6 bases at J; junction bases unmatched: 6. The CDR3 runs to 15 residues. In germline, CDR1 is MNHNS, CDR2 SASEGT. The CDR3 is CASSGASGGPNEQFF. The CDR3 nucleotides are TGTGCCAGCAGTGGGGCTAGCGGGGGCCCCAATGAGCAGTTCTTC.

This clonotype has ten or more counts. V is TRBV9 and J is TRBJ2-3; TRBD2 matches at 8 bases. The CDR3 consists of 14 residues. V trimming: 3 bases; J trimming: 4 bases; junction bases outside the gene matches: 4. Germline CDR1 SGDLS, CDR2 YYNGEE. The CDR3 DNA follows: TGTGCCAGCAGCGCCGCGGGGGGATCAGATACGCAGTATTTT. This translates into CASSAAGGSDTQYF.

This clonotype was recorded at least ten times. The DNA for the CDR3 is TGTGCCAGCAGCCAAGATTCCCCTAGCGGGGGGGCCTATGAGCAGTTCTTC. As protein: CASSQDSPSGGAYEQFF. This chain connects TRBV3-1 to TRBJ2-1; 12 nucleotides align to TRBD2. This CDR3 has 17 residues. Per germline, CDR1 LGHDT and CDR2 YNNKEL (reference sequence). V trimming: 0 bases; J trimming: 8 bases; junction bases outside the gene matches: 8.

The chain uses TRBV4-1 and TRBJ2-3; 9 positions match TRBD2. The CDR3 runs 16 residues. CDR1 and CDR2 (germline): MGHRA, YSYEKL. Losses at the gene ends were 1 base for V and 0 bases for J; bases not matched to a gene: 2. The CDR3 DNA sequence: TGCGCCAGCAGCCAAGTAGCGGGGGAGAGCACAGATACGCAGTATTTT. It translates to CASSQVAGESTDTQYF.

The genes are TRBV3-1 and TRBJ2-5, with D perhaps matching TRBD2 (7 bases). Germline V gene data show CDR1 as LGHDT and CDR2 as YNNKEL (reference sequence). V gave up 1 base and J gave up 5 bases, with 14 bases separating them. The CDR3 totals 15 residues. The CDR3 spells CASSQVVRGGETQYF. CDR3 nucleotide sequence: TGTGCCAGCAGCCAAGTGGTGAGGGGGGGGGAGACCCAGTACTTC.

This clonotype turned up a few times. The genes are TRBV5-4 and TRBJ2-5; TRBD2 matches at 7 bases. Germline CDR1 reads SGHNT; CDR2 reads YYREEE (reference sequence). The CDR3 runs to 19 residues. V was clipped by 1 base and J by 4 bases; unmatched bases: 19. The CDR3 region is CASSLFGGRETWVGETQYF. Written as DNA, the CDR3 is TGTGCCAGCAGCTTGTTCGGTGGGCGGGAGACCTGGGTAGGAGAGACCCAGTACTTC.

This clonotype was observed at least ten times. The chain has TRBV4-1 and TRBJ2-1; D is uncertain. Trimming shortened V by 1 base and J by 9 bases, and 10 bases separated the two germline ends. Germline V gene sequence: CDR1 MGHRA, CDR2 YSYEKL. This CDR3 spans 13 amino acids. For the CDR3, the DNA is TGCGCCAGCAGCCAAGCGGAAGGCGTTGAGCAGTTCTTC. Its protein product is CASSQAEGVEQFF.

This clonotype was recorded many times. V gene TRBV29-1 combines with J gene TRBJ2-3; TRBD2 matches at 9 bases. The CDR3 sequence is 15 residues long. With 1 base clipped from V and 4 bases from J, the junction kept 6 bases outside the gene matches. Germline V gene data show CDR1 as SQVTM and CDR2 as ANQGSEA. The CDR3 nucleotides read TGCAGCGTTGAAGGGGGACTAGCTGTCTCAGATACGCAGTATTTT. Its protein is CSVEGGLAVSDTQYF.

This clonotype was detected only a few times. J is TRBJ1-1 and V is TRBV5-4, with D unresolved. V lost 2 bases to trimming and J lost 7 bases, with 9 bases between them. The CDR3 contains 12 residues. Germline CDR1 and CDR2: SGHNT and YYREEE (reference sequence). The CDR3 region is CASSFVPGEAFF. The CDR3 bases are TGTGCCAGCAGCTTCGTCCCGGGTGAAGCTTTCTTT.

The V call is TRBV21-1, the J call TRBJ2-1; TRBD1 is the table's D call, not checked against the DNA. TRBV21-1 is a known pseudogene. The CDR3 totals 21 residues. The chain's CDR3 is CASSNALLAFRQGYSYNEQFF. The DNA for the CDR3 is TGTGCCAGCAGCAACGCTCTCCTCGCCTTTCGACAGGGTTACTCCTACAATGAGCAGTTCTTC.

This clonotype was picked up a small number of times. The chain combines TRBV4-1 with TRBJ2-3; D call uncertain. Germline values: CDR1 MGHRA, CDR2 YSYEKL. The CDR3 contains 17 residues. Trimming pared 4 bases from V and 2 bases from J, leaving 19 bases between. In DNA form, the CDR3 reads TGCGCCAGCAGCCCTCGACGGGCCTCTAGATACACAGATACGCAGTATTTT. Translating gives CASSPRRASRYTDTQYF.

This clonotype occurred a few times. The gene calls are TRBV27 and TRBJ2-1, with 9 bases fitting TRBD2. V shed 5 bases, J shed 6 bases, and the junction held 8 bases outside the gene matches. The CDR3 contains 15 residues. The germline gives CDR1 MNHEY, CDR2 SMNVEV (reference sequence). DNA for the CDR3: TGTGCCAGCAGTCAGGGCGGGAGGGATTTCAATGAGCAGTTCTTC. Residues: CASSQGGRDFNEQFF.

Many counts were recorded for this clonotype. CDR3 sequence: CASIGGSTTDTQYF. CDR3 sequence (DNA): TGTGCCAGCATCGGGGGATCGACCACAGATACGCAGTATTTT. The rearrangement uses TRBV7-9 and TRBJ2-3; D is perhaps TRBD2 (6 bases). The CDR3 runs 14 residues. V shed 7 bases and J shed 2 bases, with 13 bases lying between them. CDR1 is SEHNR, CDR2 FQNEAQ, per germline (reference sequence).

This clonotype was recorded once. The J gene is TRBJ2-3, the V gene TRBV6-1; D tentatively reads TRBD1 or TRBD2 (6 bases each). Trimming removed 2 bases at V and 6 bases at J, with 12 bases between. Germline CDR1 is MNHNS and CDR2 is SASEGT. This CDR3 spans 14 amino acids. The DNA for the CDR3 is TGTGCCAGCAGTGAAATCGGGGGCCCCGATACGCAGTATTTT. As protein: CASSEIGGPDTQYF.

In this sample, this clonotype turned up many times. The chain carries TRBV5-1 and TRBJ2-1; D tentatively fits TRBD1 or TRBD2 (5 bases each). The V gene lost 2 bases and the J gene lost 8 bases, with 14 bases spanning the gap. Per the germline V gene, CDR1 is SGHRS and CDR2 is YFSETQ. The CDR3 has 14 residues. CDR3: CASSFWGFVDEQFF. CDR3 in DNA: TGCGCCAGCAGCTTTTGGGGGTTTGTCGATGAGCAGTTCTTC.

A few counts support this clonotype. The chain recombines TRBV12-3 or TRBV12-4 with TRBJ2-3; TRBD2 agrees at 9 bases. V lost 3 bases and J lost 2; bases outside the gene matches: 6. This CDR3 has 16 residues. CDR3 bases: TGTGCCAGCAGTTTGCTAGCGGGGCAAGCCACAGATACGCAGTATTTT. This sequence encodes CASSLLAGQATDTQYF.

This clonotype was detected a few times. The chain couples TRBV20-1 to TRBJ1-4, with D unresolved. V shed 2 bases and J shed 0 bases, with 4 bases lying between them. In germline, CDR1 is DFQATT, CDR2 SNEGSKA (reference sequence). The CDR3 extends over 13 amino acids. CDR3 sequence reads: CSARLATNEKLFF. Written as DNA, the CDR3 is TGCAGTGCTAGACTGGCAACTAATGAAAAACTGTTTTTT.

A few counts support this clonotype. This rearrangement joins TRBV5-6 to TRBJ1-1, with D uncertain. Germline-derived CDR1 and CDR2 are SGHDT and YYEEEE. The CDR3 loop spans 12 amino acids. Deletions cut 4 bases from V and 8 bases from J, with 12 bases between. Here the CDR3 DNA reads TGTGCCAGCAGCATCGACGGGCGGGAAGCTTTCTTT. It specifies CASSIDGREAFF.

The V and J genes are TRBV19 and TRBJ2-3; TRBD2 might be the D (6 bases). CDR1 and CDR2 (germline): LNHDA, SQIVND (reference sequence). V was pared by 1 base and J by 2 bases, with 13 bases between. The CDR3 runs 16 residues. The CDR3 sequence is CASSIGWRDPTDTQYF. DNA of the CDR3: TGTGCCAGTAGTATAGGTTGGCGGGACCCCACAGATACGCAGTATTTT. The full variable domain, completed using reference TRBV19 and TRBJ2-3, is DGGITQSPKYLFRKEGQNVTLSCEQNLNHDAMYWYRQDPGQGLRLIYYSQIVNDFQKGDIAEGYSVSREKKESFPLTVTSAQKNPTAFYLCASSIGWRDPTDTQYFGPGTRLTVL.

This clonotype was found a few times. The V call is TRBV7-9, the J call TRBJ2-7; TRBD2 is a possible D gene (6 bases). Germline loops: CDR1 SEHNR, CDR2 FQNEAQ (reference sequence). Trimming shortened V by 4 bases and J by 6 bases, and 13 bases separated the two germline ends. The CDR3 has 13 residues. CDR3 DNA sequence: TGTGCCAGCAGCTCCCCTGGGGGGATCGAGCAGTACTTC. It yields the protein CASSSPGGIEQYF. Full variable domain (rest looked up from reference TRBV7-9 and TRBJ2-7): DTGVSQNPRHKITKRGQNVTFRCDPISEHNRLYWYRQTLGQGPEFLTYFQNEAQLEKSRLLSDRFSAERPKGSFSTLEIQRTEQGDSAMYLCASSSPGGIEQYFGPGTRLTVT.

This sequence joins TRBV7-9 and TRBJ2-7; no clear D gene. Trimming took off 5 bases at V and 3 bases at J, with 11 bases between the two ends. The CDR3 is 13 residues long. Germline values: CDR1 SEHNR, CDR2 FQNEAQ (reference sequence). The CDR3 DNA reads TGTGCCAGCAGCCCCGGACCCGTCTACGAGCAGTACTTC. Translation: CASSPGPVYEQYF.

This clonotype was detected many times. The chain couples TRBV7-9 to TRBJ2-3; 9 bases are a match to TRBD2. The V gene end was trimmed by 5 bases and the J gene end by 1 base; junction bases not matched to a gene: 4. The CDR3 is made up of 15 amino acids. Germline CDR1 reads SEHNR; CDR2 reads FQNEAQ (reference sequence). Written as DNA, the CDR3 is TGTGCCAGCAGCACCTGGACTAGCGGCACAGATACGCAGTATTTT. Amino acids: CASSTWTSGTDTQYF.

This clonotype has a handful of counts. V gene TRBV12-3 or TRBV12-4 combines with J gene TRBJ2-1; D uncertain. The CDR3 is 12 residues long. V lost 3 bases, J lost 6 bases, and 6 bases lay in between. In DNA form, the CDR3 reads TGTGCCAGCAGTTTTAGTTCCAATGAGCAGTTCTTC. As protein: CASSFSSNEQFF.

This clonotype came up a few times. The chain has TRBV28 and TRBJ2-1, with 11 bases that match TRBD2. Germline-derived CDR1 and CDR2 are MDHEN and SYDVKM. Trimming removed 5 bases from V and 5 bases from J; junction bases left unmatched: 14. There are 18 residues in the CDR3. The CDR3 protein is CASSLPSGLAGGNNEQFF. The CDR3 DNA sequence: TGTGCCAGCAGTCTGCCCTCAGGGCTAGCGGGGGGAAACAATGAGCAGTTCTTC.

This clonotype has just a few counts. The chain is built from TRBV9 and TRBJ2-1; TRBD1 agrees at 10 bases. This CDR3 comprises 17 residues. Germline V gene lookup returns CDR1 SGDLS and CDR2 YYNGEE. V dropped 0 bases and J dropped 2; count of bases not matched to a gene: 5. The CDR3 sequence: CASSVEGGQGPYNEQFF. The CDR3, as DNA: TGTGCCAGCAGCGTAGAGGGGGGACAGGGGCCCTACAATGAGCAGTTCTTC.